The rows below give T cell receptor beta chains drawn from one sample of a study of blood T cell repertoires in COVID-19. Data came from immunoSEQ multiplex PCR; TCRdb stores just in-frame clones and leaves some out. The sample gives 250,000 to 350,000 clones, roughly 90% of which show up once; 9.4% is in the top ten. The specimen was peripheral blood. Every receptor here comes from a young man with active or convalescent COVID-19. Each CDR3 is given with its conserved first and last residue. A D gene is named only where the DNA matches it firmly. Size is stated for part of the rows, as once, few or many counts, or as a class when the clone is expanded.

D gene,V gene,clone size,J gene,CDR3 DNA,CDR3 protein
.,TRBV9,few,TRBJ2-2,TGTGCCAGCAGCCCAGCGGTCGGGGAGCTGTTTTTT,CASSPAVGELFF
TRBD2,TRBV5-1,.,TRBJ2-7,TGCGCCAGCAGCTTGGAGCCTAGCGGGGCCTACGAGCAGTACTTC,CASSLEPSGAYEQYF
TRBD1,TRBV7-8,once,TRBJ1-1,TGTGCCAGCAGCCCAACTGGGTGGGCAGGGGGCAACACTGAAGCTTTCTTT,CASSPTGWAGGNTEAFF
TRBD1,TRBV5-1,.,TRBJ2-5,TGCGCCAGCAGCTTGGGACAGGGGCGGTACCAAGAGACCCAGTACTTC,CASSLGQGRYQETQYF
TRBD1,TRBV6-6,.,TRBJ2-1,TGTGCCAGCAGTTACCCCACCGGGACAGGGAATGAGCAGTTCTTC,CASSYPTGTGNEQFF
TRBD1,TRBV5-4,many,TRBJ2-1,TGTGCCACCCAGGGGCCAACCGGTGGACAGGGGTTTCTCGCTGAGCAGTTCTTC,CATQGPTGGQGFLAEQFF
TRBD2,TRBV7-6,.,TRBJ2-1,TGTGCCAGCCACGCGCTGCGCGGGGGGGCGAATGAGCAGTTCTTC,CASHALRGGANEQFF
TRBD2,TRBV7-8,.,TRBJ2-3,TGTGCCAGCAGCTCCCCCTCCGGGGGGGATACGCAGTATTTT,CASSSPSGGDTQYF
TRBD1,TRBV4-1,.,TRBJ1-1,TGCGCCAGCAGCCAAGGAAAGGGGGCGATGACTGAAGCTTTCTTT,CASSQGKGAMTEAFF
TRBD1,TRBV6-5,.,TRBJ1-2,TGTGCCAGCAGTTACTGGGCAGGGGGCGACTATGGCTACACCTTC,CASSYWAGGDYGYTF
.,TRBV9,.,TRBJ1-2,TGTGCCAGCAGCGTAGAGGCGACAGACGTCGATAAGAACTATGGCTACACCTTC,CASSVEATDVDKNYGYTF
TRBD1,TRBV19,.,TRBJ1-5,TGTGCCAGTAGCACGGGACAGGATTATAGCAATCAGCCCCAGCATTTT,CASSTGQDYSNQPQHF
.,TRBV3-1/TRBV3-2,.,TRBJ2-7,TGTGCCAGCAGCCAAGAAACGGAGGATACGTCTTACGAGCAGTACTTC,CASSQETEDTSYEQYF
.,TRBV25-1,.,TRBJ1-1,TGTGCCAGCAGTGAATTCAGGGGTGGGGGCACTGAAGCTTTCTTT,CASSEFRGGGTEAFF
.,TRBV6-1,.,TRBJ1-2,TGTGCCAGCAGTGAATCTGACAGGCCCTATGGCTACACCTTC,CASSESDRPYGYTF
.,TRBV9,.,TRBJ2-1,TGTGCCAGCAGCGATTTAGCGAGGAATGAGCAGTTCTTC,CASSDLARNEQFF
.,TRBV6-2/TRBV6-3,.,TRBJ2-7,TGTGCCAGCAGTTACCCCCTAGCTGACTCCTACGAGCAGTACTTC,CASSYPLADSYEQYF
.,TRBV10-3,.,TRBJ1-2,TGTGCCATCAGTGAGTCGAGTTCCGACAGACTTTCGGCTAACTATGGCTACACCTTC,CAISESSSDRLSANYGYTF
.,TRBV5-4,.,TRBJ2-7,TGTGCCAGCAGCTCGACGCTCGTGATAGGGGGCTCCTACGAGCAGTACTTC,CASSSTLVIGGSYEQYF
.,TRBV13,.,TRBJ1-2,TGTGCCAGCAGCTTAGTCTATGAGCGGGGGGCCGGTGGCTACACCTTC,CASSLVYERGAGGYTF
.,TRBV27,.,TRBJ2-1,TGTGCCAGCAGTCTGGCAGCGAGGAATGAGCAGTTCTTC,CASSLAARNEQFF
.,TRBV5-8,once,TRBJ1-2,TGTGCCAGCAGCCACGCAACAGGGAACCGTGGCTACACCTTC,CASSHATGNRGYTF
.,TRBV7-9,.,TRBJ2-1,TGTGCCAGCAGCTTATCGGTTTGGGAGCAGTTCTTC,CASSLSVWEQFF
.,TRBV4-2,few,TRBJ2-3,TGTGCCAGCAGCCAAGAATTAGCGCATGTCACAGATACGCAGTATTTT,CASSQELAHVTDTQYF
TRBD1,TRBV7-9,.,TRBJ1-1,TGTGCCAGCAGCTTCCCCAGGGGGCCGGACACTGAAGCTTTCTTT,CASSFPRGPDTEAFF
TRBD1,TRBV13,.,TRBJ2-7,TGTGCCAGCAGCTCGGGGACAGGATCTCCCTACGAGCAGTACTTC,CASSSGTGSPYEQYF
TRBD2,TRBV11-2,.,TRBJ2-2,TGTGCCAGCAGCTGGGGGTCTGGACTAGCGGGGTACACCGGGGAGCTGTTTTTT,CASSWGSGLAGYTGELFF
TRBD1,TRBV13,.,TRBJ2-7,TGTGCCAGCAGCCACGACAGGGTGGAGCAGTACTTC,CASSHDRVEQYF
TRBD2,TRBV2,.,TRBJ2-3,TGTGCCAGCAGTGGGACTAGTGGCGATACGCAGTATTTT,CASSGTSGDTQYF
TRBD1,TRBV4-1,once,TRBJ1-2,TGCGCCAGCAGCCAAGAGTCCGGGACAGGGGATGGCTACACCTTC,CASSQESGTGDGYTF
TRBD1,TRBV6-5,.,TRBJ2-7,TGTGCCAGCAGTTTTGCACAGGGGTCCTACGAGCAGTACTTC,CASSFAQGSYEQYF
.,TRBV11-2,.,TRBJ2-7,TGTGCCAGCAGCTTCGGGGGGCTTAGCTCCTACGAGCAGTACTTC,CASSFGGLSSYEQYF
TRBD1,TRBV5-1,.,TRBJ1-3,TGCGCCAGCAGCTCAACAGGGGTGGGGAACACCATATATTTT,CASSSTGVGNTIYF
TRBD1,TRBV5-1,.,TRBJ1-3,TGCGCCAGCAGCAAACAGGGGTTAGAAGCTGGAAACACCATATATTTT,CASSKQGLEAGNTIYF
.,TRBV2,.,TRBJ2-5,TGTGCCAGCAGTCGCCAACCCGGTAAAGAGACCCAGTACTTC,CASSRQPGKETQYF
TRBD2,TRBV11-3,once,TRBJ2-2,TGTGCCAGCAGCTTGGGGACTAGGGGTTCCGGGGAGCTGTTTTTT,CASSLGTRGSGELFF
TRBD2,TRBV6-4,.,TRBJ2-3,TGTGCCAGCAGTGAAACTAGCGGGGGAGCAGATACGCAGTATTTT,CASSETSGGADTQYF
TRBD2,TRBV15,.,TRBJ2-7,TGTGCCACCAGCAGAGGACTAGCGGGGGGATCGAACGAGCAGTACTTC,CATSRGLAGGSNEQYF
TRBD1,TRBV11-2,.,TRBJ2-1,TGTGCCAGCAGCCTACGTAGAGGGGGCAAAATCGGGAATGAGCAGTTCTTC,CASSLRRGGKIGNEQFF
.,TRBV19,.,TRBJ1-5,TGTGCCAGTAGTATGGAGACAGTAAATCAGCCCCAGCATTTT,CASSMETVNQPQHF
.,TRBV5-1,few,TRBJ1-6,TGCGCCAGCAGCTTGGACGGGAGCTCCTATAATTCACCCCTCCACTTT,CASSLDGSSYNSPLHF
TRBD1,TRBV6-1,.,TRBJ1-2,TGTGCCAGCAGTGAAACCCAAGACGGGACAGACAACTATGGCTACACCTTC,CASSETQDGTDNYGYTF
.,TRBV14,.,TRBJ1-3,TGTGCCAGCAGCCAATACCCCGGCCAACCGGGGGGAAACACCATATATTTT,CASSQYPGQPGGNTIYF
.,TRBV4-2,few,TRBJ1-1,TGTGCCAGCAGCCAAGATCTGGACAGCCTTGAAGCTTTCTTT,CASSQDLDSLEAFF
.,TRBV10-3,.,TRBJ1-2,TGTGCCATCAGTGAGGACAGGTCTAACTATGGCTACACCTTC,CAISEDRSNYGYTF
.,TRBV27,.,TRBJ2-2,TGTGCCAGCAGTCCCCTACGAGGGACCGGGGAGCTGTTTTTT,CASSPLRGTGELFF
.,TRBV9,.,TRBJ2-1,TGTGCCAGCAGCGTAGGGGACACCCACTACAATGAGCAGTTCTTC,CASSVGDTHYNEQFF
TRBD2,TRBV7-7,.,TRBJ2-1,TGTGCCAGCAGCTTTAGCGGGGGGCCCTACAATGAGCAGTTCTTC,CASSFSGGPYNEQFF